The 19 T cell receptor beta chains below all came from one sample that was sequenced in a study of shared clonotypes between healthy human individuals. Repertoires were generated with immunoSEQ multiplex PCR, while TCRdb's copy carries only in-frame clones and drops some. The data hold roughly 1 million clones, with 78% observed a single time. The sample was memory CD4+ T cells from PBMCs. Indicated subset: CD45RA-negative fraction. Receptors were obtained from a man between 18 and 29 years old in good health. Some clones in this sample may be carry-over from other donors' samples.

This clone showed up just once. This chain uses TRBV19 with TRBJ1-1; D is undetermined. Trimming shortened V by 4 bases and J by 5 bases, and 8 bases separated the two germline ends. CDR3 length: 12 residues. Germline V CDR1 and CDR2: LNHDA, SQIVND (reference sequence). The CDR3 DNA sequence: TGTGCCAGTAGTACCCGGTGGACTGAAGCTTTCTTT. Translating gives CASSTRWTEAFF.

This clone appeared a few times. This chain uses TRBV25-1 with TRBJ2-1, with D perhaps matching TRBD2 (5 bases). The V end lost 3 bases, the J end lost 2 bases, and 17 bases lay between the germline ends. The CDR3 runs 17 residues. Germline lookup yields CDR1 MGHDK and CDR2 SYGVNS. The CDR3: CASSDPVLAGPYNEQFF. The DNA for the CDR3 is TGTGCCAGCAGTGACCCCGTGCTAGCCGGTCCCTACAATGAGCAGTTCTTC.

Concerning this clone: Other DNA sequences within the sample encode an identical CDR3. This chain joins TRBV2 and TRBJ1-1, with a tentative D call TRBD1 (5 bases). The germline gives CDR1 SNHLY, CDR2 FYNNEI. The ends were cut back, 8 bases at V and 2 bases at J, with 9 bases in the middle. There are 12 residues in the CDR3. Here the CDR3 DNA reads TGTGCCAGCCAAAGGGGCAACACTGAAGCTTTCTTT. It is translated as CASQRGNTEAFF.

This chain joins TRBV25-1 and TRBJ2-5; D ambiguous. CDR1 MGHDK and CDR2 SYGVNS come from the germline V gene. V lost 3 bases, J lost 5 bases, and 19 bases lay in between. This CDR3 has 16 amino acids. The CDR3 loop is CASSEAVGSNRETQYF. The DNA for the CDR3 is TGTGCCAGCAGTGAGGCTGTAGGCAGTAACCGGGAGACCCAGTACTTC. Supplemented by reference TRBV25-1 and TRBJ2-5, the full variable domain reads EADIYQTPRYLVIGTGKKITLECSQTMGHDKMYWYQQDPGMELHLIHYSYGVNSTEKGDLSSESTVSRIRTEHFPLTLESARPSHTSQYLCASSEAVGSNRETQYFGPGTRLLVL.

This chain links TRBV18 with TRBJ2-3; no clear D gene. Trimming cost V 2 bases and J 2 bases, with 8 bases left between them. Germline V gene data show CDR1 as KGHSH and CDR2 as LQKENI. This CDR3 spans 14 amino acids. In DNA, the CDR3 is TGTGCCAGCTCACCAGCCAGTTTCACAGATACGCAGTATTTT. Its protein is CASSPASFTDTQYF.

The chain uses TRBV7-2 and TRBJ1-2; D perhaps matches TRBD1 (6 bases). Germline V gene data show CDR1 as SGHTA and CDR2 as FQGNSA. V was clipped by 0 bases and J by 7 bases, with 18 bases between them. The CDR3 extends over 16 amino acids. This CDR3 is CASSLAPGQGIGGYTF. In DNA form, the CDR3 reads TGTGCCAGCAGCTTAGCCCCCGGGCAGGGGATAGGTGGCTACACCTTC.

The gene calls are TRBV6-5 and TRBJ1-2, with 7 nucleotides matching TRBD1. J was trimmed by 5 bases and V by 6 bases; bases with no gene match: 9. The CDR3 sequence is 14 residues long. Germline V gene sequence: CDR1 MNHEY, CDR2 SVGAGI. In nucleotides, the CDR3 is TGTGCCAGCAGGGACGGGGACAGACTTTATGGCTACACCTTC. It specifies CASRDGDRLYGYTF.

This chain joins TRBV5-1 and TRBJ1-3, with 8 bases that match TRBD1. Trimming took 5 bases from V and 0 from J; bases not matched to a gene: 10. CDR3 size: 17 residues. Germline-derived CDR1 and CDR2 are SGHRS and YFSETQ. DNA of the CDR3: TGCGCCAGCAGTCCCGGGACAGGTGCCCGCTCTGGAAACACCATATATTTT. Translating gives CASSPGTGARSGNTIYF.

The chain carries TRBV5-1 and TRBJ2-1; 9 bases map to TRBD2. The CDR3 length is 16 residues. V shed 4 bases and J 8 bases; nucleotides not matched to a gene: 13. Per germline, CDR1 SGHRS and CDR2 YFSETQ. The CDR3 DNA follows: TGCGCCAGCAGCCCCCTGACTAGCGGTTTTAGCTATGAGCAGTTCTTC. Translated, it gives CASSPLTSGFSYEQFF.

The chain links TRBV6-1 to TRBJ1-2; weak D call: TRBD1 (6 bases). V was shortened by 0 bases and J by 5 bases, with 13 bases between the two germline ends. Germline V gives CDR1 MNHNS, CDR2 SASEGT. The CDR3 runs 15 residues. CDR3 DNA sequence: TGTGCCAGCAGTGAAGCGTCTGTCACAGGGTATGGCTACACCTTC. It encodes CASSEASVTGYGYTF.

Comment on this clone: Distinct nucleotide sequences in the sample also encode this CDR3. The chain is built from TRBV19 and TRBJ1-4; no clear D gene. Trimming removed 3 bases from V and 7 bases from J, with 3 bases in between. From germline, CDR1 is LNHDA and CDR2 SQIVND (reference sequence). The CDR3 has 11 residues. Written as DNA, the CDR3 is TGTGCCAGTAGTATTGGTGAAAAACTGTTTTTT. This translates into CASSIGEKLFF.

The rearrangement joins TRBV19 to TRBJ1-2; a weak D match, TRBD1 (5 bases). The V end lost 1 base, the J end lost 2 bases, and 8 bases lay between the germline ends. The CDR3 extends over 14 amino acids. Per the germline V gene, CDR1 is LNHDA and CDR2 is SQIVND (reference sequence). This chain's CDR3 is CASSIGQRNYGYTF. The DNA of the CDR3 is TGTGCCAGTAGTATAGGACAGAGAAACTATGGCTACACCTTC. Together with reference TRBV19 and TRBJ1-2, the CDR3 gives the full variable domain: DGGITQSPKYLFRKEGQNVTLSCEQNLNHDAMYWYRQDPGQGLRLIYYSQIVNDFQKGDIAEGYSVSREKKESFPLTVTSAQKNPTAFYLCASSIGQRNYGYTFGSGTRLTVV.

The chain carries TRBV27 and TRBJ2-2; D is uncertain. The CDR3 has 15 residues. V was pared by 3 bases and J by 6 bases, with 14 bases between. CDR1 MNHEY and CDR2 SMNVEV come from the germline V gene (reference sequence). The CDR3 DNA is TGTGCCAGCAGTTTGGTAGGGTTTCATCCCGGGGAGCTGTTTTTT. This sequence encodes CASSLVGFHPGELFF.

This clone has ten or more counts. The chain recombines TRBV5-4 with TRBJ2-3; 11 bases match TRBD2. J gave up 1 base and V 3 bases, and 4 bases lay outside the gene matches. This CDR3 has 16 residues. CDR1 is SGHNT, CDR2 YYREEE, per germline (reference sequence). CDR3 coding DNA: TGTGCCAGCAGCTCTGGGGGACTAGCGGGCACAGATACGCAGTATTTT. This codes for CASSSGGLAGTDTQYF.

The chain joins TRBV7-2 to TRBJ1-1; the D is unclear. The CDR3 runs 12 residues. The V gene lost 5 bases and the J gene lost 3 bases, with 7 bases spanning the gap. CDR1 is SGHTA, CDR2 FQGNSA, per germline. CDR3 bases: TGTGCCAGCAGCCCCTATGACACTGAAGCTTTCTTT. It encodes CASSPYDTEAFF.

J is TRBJ2-5 and V is TRBV29-1, with 10 bases fitting TRBD1. The CDR3 contains 14 residues. Germline V gene data show CDR1 as SQVTM and CDR2 as ANQGSEA. With V trimmed by 1 base and J by 4 bases, 3 bases remained unmatched. Written as DNA, the CDR3 is TGCAGCGTTGAAGTGGACAGGGGGAGAGAGACCCAGTACTTC. This codes for CSVEVDRGRETQYF.

The chain combines TRBV2 with TRBJ2-7, with a weak D call TRBD1 (5 bases). The CDR3 sequence is 16 residues long. With 6 bases removed from V and 0 bases from J, the gap between germline ends came to 18 bases. CDR1 and CDR2 from the germline V gene are SNHLY and FYNNEI. CDR3 in amino acids: CASSDGYRTRSYEQYF. The CDR3 DNA follows: TGTGCCAGCAGCGACGGCTACAGGACGCGCTCCTACGAGCAGTACTTC. Full variable domain (outside the CDR3, taken from reference TRBV2 and TRBJ2-7): EPEVTQTPSHQVTQMGQEVILRCVPISNHLYFYWYRQILGQKVEFLVSFYNNEISEKSEIFDDQFSVERPDGSNFTLKIRSTKLEDSAMYFCASSDGYRTRSYEQYFGPGTRLTVT.

The chain recombines TRBV7-2 with TRBJ2-5; the D gene is possibly TRBD2 (5 bases). The germline V gene has CDR1 SGHTA and CDR2 FQGNSA. V lost 3 bases and J 2 bases, leaving 10 bases between the germline ends. The CDR3 contains 14 residues. CDR3 nucleotides: TGTGCCAGCAGCTTGGGTAGCGTACAAGAGACCCAGTACTTC. It yields the protein CASSLGSVQETQYF.

The chain uses TRBV14 and TRBJ1-1, with D tentatively TRBD1 (5 bases). Trimming shortened V by 4 bases and J by 5 bases, and 11 bases separated the two germline ends. The CDR3 extends over 13 amino acids. Germline V lookup: CDR1 SGHDN, CDR2 FVKESK. CDR3 DNA sequence: TGTGCCAGCAGCCGCGATGAGGGGACTGAAGCTTTCTTT. The encoded protein is CASSRDEGTEAFF.